A single sample is the source of the 25 T cell receptor beta chains below, sequenced in a study of cytomegalovirus exposure and HLA in healthy donors. 60 Vbeta and 13 Jbeta primers were used in PCR. Sequenced by immunoSEQ multiplex PCR; TCRdb stores in-frame clones only, minus some. The table records approximately 100,000 clones, 75% to 90% of them present only once. Sequencing was performed on PBMCs. These receptors all come from a young man in good health and CMV-seronegative.

The chain carries TRBV27 and TRBJ2-3, with TRBD1 identical over 9 bases. This CDR3 is built from 18 residues. V lost 2 bases, J lost 2 bases, and 11 bases stayed unmatched. The germline gives CDR1 MNHEY, CDR2 SMNVEV (reference sequence). The CDR3 sequence: CASSLLLTGGQNTDTQYF. CDR3 nucleotides: TGTGCCAGCAGTTTACTCTTGACAGGGGGTCAGAACACAGATACGCAGTATTTT.

The chain has TRBV19 and TRBJ1-4; D may be TRBD1 (5 bases). The V and J ends lost 1 base and 14 bases respectively, with 14 bases between them. The CDR3 is 13 residues long. Germline-derived CDR1 and CDR2 are LNHDA and SQIVND (reference sequence). This chain's CDR3 is CASSIVDSRNLFF. CDR3 in DNA: TGTGCCAGTAGTATAGTAGACAGTCGGAATCTGTTTTTT.

The chain links TRBV7-9 to TRBJ2-3; 9 bases fit TRBD2. Germline V gene lookup returns CDR1 SEHNR and CDR2 FQNEAQ (reference sequence). V shed 2 bases, J shed 0 bases, and the junction held 6 bases outside the gene matches. CDR3 length equals 17 residues. The CDR3 DNA reads as TGTGCCAGCAGCTTACCTCCCCTAGCGGGGAGCACAGATACGCAGTATTTT. Protein product: CASSLPPLAGSTDTQYF.

This rearrangement joins TRBV30 to TRBJ2-7; 9 nucleotides line up with TRBD1. The trim removed 2 bases at V and 3 bases at J, leaving 5 bases unmatched. The CDR3 covers 14 residues. Germline assignment: CDR1 GTSNPN and CDR2 SVGIG (reference sequence). This CDR3 reads CAWSTTGGVYEQYF. CDR3 sequence (DNA): TGTGCCTGGAGTACGACAGGGGGTGTCTACGAGCAGTACTTC.

The chain has TRBV28 and TRBJ1-2; D gene ambiguous. CDR1 and CDR2 from the germline V gene are MDHEN and SYDVKM. The CDR3 length is 14 residues. Trimming pared 2 bases from V and 2 bases from J, leaving 9 bases between. The CDR3 reads CASSLDGRNYGYTF. In DNA form, the CDR3 reads TGTGCCAGCAGTTTAGATGGCAGGAACTATGGCTACACCTTC.

With regard to this clone: The junction does not match germline at one end; this may be a read error. This chain uses TRBV6-4 with TRBJ2-3; D call uncertain. CDR3 length equals 13 residues. Germline assignment: CDR1 MRHNA and CDR2 SNTAGT. The CDR3 DNA reads as TGTGCCAGCAGTGCGAGAAGCACGGATACGCAGTATTTT. Protein sequence: CASSARSTDTQYF.

The chain employs TRBV2 and TRBJ2-7; no firm D call. This CDR3 is built from 14 residues. The V end was cut by 4 bases, the J end by 0 bases, with 10 bases between. Per the germline V gene, CDR1 is SNHLY and CDR2 is FYNNEI. The CDR3 loop is CASSGDLSSYEQYF. CDR3 DNA: TGTGCCAGCAGTGGAGATCTAAGCTCCTACGAGCAGTACTTC. The variable domain in full, with the rest retrieved from reference TRBV2 and TRBJ2-7, is EPEVTQTPSHQVTQMGQEVILRCVPISNHLYFYWYRQILGQKVEFLVSFYNNEISEKSEIFDDQFSVERPDGSNFTLKIRSTKLEDSAMYFCASSGDLSSYEQYFGPGTRLTVT.

V usage is TRBV18 and J usage is TRBJ1-5; TRBD1 matches at 12 bases. The V segment lost 3 bases and the J segment 7 bases; nucleotides outside the gene matches: 10. The germline CDR1 and CDR2 sequences are KGHSH and LQKENI. The CDR3 runs to 17 residues. The CDR3 is CASSPRGGTGGRQPQHF. In DNA, the CDR3 is TGTGCCAGCTCACCCCGTGGGGGGACAGGGGGCAGGCAGCCCCAGCATTTT.

The chain uses TRBV28 and TRBJ1-1; D is unresolved. The germline CDR1 and CDR2 sequences are MDHEN and SYDVKM. The germline V and J ends were trimmed by 4 bases and 4 bases, with 13 bases remaining between them. The CDR3 is 14 residues long. CDR3 sequence reads: CASSSPAALTEAFF. The CDR3, as DNA: TGTGCCAGCAGTTCCCCGGCGGCCCTCACTGAAGCTTTCTTT.

The V and J genes are TRBV7-9 and TRBJ2-1; 13 positions agree with TRBD2. V shed 5 bases and J 0 bases; nucleotides not matched to a gene: 7. Germline V gene data show CDR1 as SEHNR and CDR2 as FQNEAQ (reference sequence). The CDR3 is 18 amino acids. The CDR3 DNA reads as TGTGCCAGCAGCATAACTAGCGGGGGGGCCAGCTCCTACAATGAGCAGTTCTTC. The encoded protein is CASSITSGGASSYNEQFF.

This chain links TRBV29-1 with TRBJ2-1; 14 bases line up with TRBD2. Unmatched junction bases numbered 7, after V lost 6 bases and J lost 9 bases. The CDR3 consists of 14 residues. Germline V gene sequence: CDR1 SQVTM, CDR2 ANQGSEA. CDR3 sequence (DNA): TGCAGCGTGATGACTAGCGGGGGGGTCGGTGAGCAGTTCTTC. Protein sequence: CSVMTSGGVGEQFF.

The chain recombines TRBV19 with TRBJ1-5; weak D call: TRBD1 (6 bases). With 4 bases removed from V and 5 bases from J, the gap between germline ends came to 21 bases. CDR1 LNHDA and CDR2 SQIVND come from the germline V gene (reference sequence). This CDR3 is 17 amino acids long. Here the CDR3 reads CASSTNPGQGLDQPQHF. The DNA of the CDR3 is TGTGCCAGTAGTACAAACCCCGGGCAGGGGTTAGATCAGCCCCAGCATTTT. The full variable domain, completed using reference TRBV19 and TRBJ1-5, is DGGITQSPKYLFRKEGQNVTLSCEQNLNHDAMYWYRQDPGQGLRLIYYSQIVNDFQKGDIAEGYSVSREKKESFPLTVTSAQKNPTAFYLCASSTNPGQGLDQPQHFGDGTRLSIL.

This clone was seen more than once but under ten times. The chain couples TRBV15 to TRBJ2-3; 12 bases fit TRBD2. This CDR3 contains 19 residues. V gave up 2 bases and J gave up 0 bases; unmatched junction bases: 9. Germline V gene lookup returns CDR1 LNHNV and CDR2 YYDKDF (reference sequence). The CDR3 loop is CATSRPLAGGPSSTDTQYF. CDR3 coding DNA: TGTGCCACCAGCAGACCCCTAGCGGGAGGGCCCTCTAGCACAGATACGCAGTATTTT.

This chain uses TRBV6-4 with TRBJ1-6; tentatively, D is TRBD1 (5 bases). Germline loops: CDR1 MRHNA, CDR2 SNTAGT. V gave up 6 bases and J gave up 9 bases, with 15 bases separating them. The CDR3 length is 14 residues. The CDR3: CASSVTAGFSPLHF. CDR3 coding DNA: TGTGCCAGCAGCGTGACAGCTGGATTTTCACCCCTCCACTTT.

The chain carries TRBV5-1 and TRBJ2-3; possibly TRBD2 for D (6 bases). V was pared by 4 bases and J by 2 bases, with 17 bases between. The CDR3 length is 16 residues. Germline V gene sequence: CDR1 SGHRS, CDR2 YFSETQ. Written as DNA, the CDR3 is TGCGCCAGCAGCGCGAACGTAGCGGTCCTCACAGATACGCAGTATTTT. Translating it yields CASSANVAVLTDTQYF. Using reference TRBV5-1 and TRBJ2-3 for the parts outside the CDR3, the full variable domain is KAGVTQTPRYLIKTRGQQVTLSCSPISGHRSVSWYQQTPGQGLQFLFEYFSETQRNKGNFPGRFSGRQFSNSRSEMNVSTLELGDSALYLCASSANVAVLTDTQYFGPGTRLTVL.

This clone was seen a single time. This chain links TRBV19 with TRBJ2-7, with D unresolved. CDR1 and CDR2 (germline): LNHDA, SQIVND (reference sequence). The CDR3 covers 12 residues. The V end was cut by 7 bases, the J end by 3 bases, with 10 bases between. The CDR3 nucleotides read TGTGCCAGTACCGGGTCGGACTACGAGCAGTACTTC. Its translation: CASTGSDYEQYF. Complete variable domain (other parts from reference TRBV19 and TRBJ2-7): DGGITQSPKYLFRKEGQNVTLSCEQNLNHDAMYWYRQDPGQGLRLIYYSQIVNDFQKGDIAEGYSVSREKKESFPLTVTSAQKNPTAFYLCASTGSDYEQYFGPGTRLTVT.

The genes are TRBV29-1 and TRBJ1-1, with TRBD1 matching 8 bases. This CDR3 has 14 amino acids. From germline, CDR1 is SQVTM and CDR2 ANQGSEA. Germline trimming cut 7 bases from V and 4 bases from J; bases unmatched to any gene: 11. Here the CDR3 DNA reads TGCAGCGCAGAGGACAGGGTGGTTGGCACTGAAGCTTTCTTT. Protein sequence: CSAEDRVVGTEAFF.

The chain links TRBV4-2 to TRBJ2-1; TRBD1 matches 8 bases. CDR1 is LGHNA, CDR2 YNFKEQ, per germline. V lost 1 base, J lost 6 bases, and 5 bases stayed unmatched. This CDR3 region has 15 residues. The CDR3: CASSQGPGQGNEQFF. CDR3 nucleotides: TGTGCCAGCAGCCAAGGGCCCGGACAGGGCAATGAGCAGTTCTTC.

The chain couples TRBV30 to TRBJ1-6; 7 bases are a match to TRBD1. J was trimmed by 6 bases and V by 0 bases; bases with no gene match: 5. The CDR3 totals 15 residues. CDR1 and CDR2 from the germline V gene are GTSNPN and SVGIG (reference sequence). Here the CDR3 DNA reads TGTGCCTGGAGTGTATCGCCAGGGGGTAATTCACCCCTCCACTTT. It specifies CAWSVSPGGNSPLHF.

The chain couples TRBV30 to TRBJ1-1, with a tentative D call TRBD1 (5 bases). Germline values: CDR1 GTSNPN, CDR2 SVGIG (reference sequence). Between the trimmed V and J ends, which lost 1 base and 11 bases, there was a span of 17 bases. This CDR3 is 13 amino acids long. As DNA, the CDR3 is TGTGCCTGGAGTGAAAGCTCGGGGGAGGTGGCTTTCTTT. This translates into CAWSESSGEVAFF.

The chain is built from TRBV7-9 and TRBJ1-1; 7 bases are shared with TRBD1. Germline loops: CDR1 SEHNR, CDR2 FQNEAQ (reference sequence). V lost 5 bases to trimming and J lost 1 base; unmatched junction nucleotides: 16. CDR3 length: 18 residues. CDR3 region: CASSTSALYRGKNTEAFF. CDR3 sequence (DNA): TGTGCCAGCAGCACTTCGGCCCTTTACAGGGGAAAGAACACTGAAGCTTTCTTT.

The count of this clone is one. The chain links TRBV2 to TRBJ2-7; a weak D match, TRBD1 (6 bases). CDR3 length: 14 residues. The germline gives CDR1 SNHLY, CDR2 FYNNEI. The V end was cut by 5 bases, the J end by 4 bases, with 15 bases between. DNA for the CDR3: TGTGCCAGCAGTCAACAGGGTGGTCCGTACGAGCAGTACTTC. As protein: CASSQQGGPYEQYF.

This clone was recorded once. This chain uses TRBV4-1 with TRBJ2-7, with 12 nucleotides matching TRBD2. V trimming: 1 base; J trimming: 3 bases; junction bases outside the gene matches: 4. The CDR3 contains 16 residues. CDR1 is MGHRA and CDR2 is YSYEKL in the germline V gene. CDR3 residues: CASSQVTSGSLYEQYF. The CDR3, as DNA: TGCGCCAGCAGCCAAGTGACTAGCGGGAGTCTCTACGAGCAGTACTTC.

V is TRBV9 and J is TRBJ2-7, with 11 bases lining up with TRBD2. After removal of 3 bases from V and 4 bases from J, the junction contained 9 bases not matched to a gene. Germline V CDR1 and CDR2: SGDLS, YYNGEE. CDR3 length: 16 amino acids. The CDR3 nucleotides are TGTGCCAGCAGCGAGGGTACTAGCGGGGGAGGATACGAGCAGTACTTC. Its protein is CASSEGTSGGGYEQYF.

This sequence joins TRBV7-6 and TRBJ2-1; 7 nucleotides line up with TRBD2. Unmatched junction bases numbered 14, after V lost 4 bases and J lost 8 bases. This CDR3 is 16 amino acids long. Germline CDR1 SGHVS, CDR2 FNYEAQ. CDR3 loop: CASSSLLKRDGDEQFF. The DNA of the CDR3 is TGTGCCAGCAGCTCACTGTTAAAGCGGGACGGGGATGAGCAGTTCTTC.